This T cell receptor (beta chain) appears in the sequencing data of a study of T cells in Graves' hyperthyroidism and ophthalmopathy. For Graves' hyperthyroidism to be stable, ophthalmopathy could not progress within 18 months. PBMCs were collected from a roughly 10 ml volume of fresh peripheral blood. Germline values: CDR1 SNHLY, CDR2 FYNNEI. Trimming removed 4 bases from V and 0 bases from J, with 12 bases in between. The CDR3 covers 15 residues. Amplified regions were TCR beta CDR3 sequences from RNA transcripts. Using the HTBI primer set, a first-round RT-PCR was run on the TCR CDR3. One entry per CDR3 protein, called by TCRdb with MiXCR from the multiplex PCR reads. The repertoire holds fewer than 900,000 distinct CDR3 sequences, with roughly 15% as singletons. Ten or more counts support this clonotype. Its target is not known. Overall study results and limits: The blood repertoire included most of the expanded thyroid clonotypes above 0.001.

This sequence was found in a man younger than 30 with Graves' hyperthyroidism. Sequenced: blood. V and J are TRBV2 and TRBJ1-2; D is unclear. The CDR3 region has the DNA TGTGCCAGCAGTGCTGGAAGGTTAGCTAACTATGGCTACACCTTC. It codes for CASSAGRLANYGYTF.